A single sample gave rise to the 22 T cell receptor beta chains below, sequenced in a study of cytomegalovirus exposure and HLA in healthy donors (dated by TCRdb to about 2017). Libraries came from the immunoSEQ multiplex PCR assay. For the multiplex PCR, a mixture combining 60 forward primers for TCR Vbeta segments and 13 reverse primers for TCR Jbeta segments was used. In its TCRdb copy, this immuneACCESS table keeps in-frame sequences only and misses some clones. Where compared with another copy, unresolved V genes explain less than half of these, and the others have no known cause. Across this sample there are 150,000 to 200,000 clones, with around 78% seen only once. The leading ten clones occupy roughly 1.5% of the sample. Sequencing was carried out using PBMCs. These receptors were taken from a man between 18 and 35 years old in good health and CMV-seronegative.

The rearrangement joins TRBV19 to TRBJ1-1; D ambiguous. V was shortened by 7 bases and J by 2 bases, with 14 bases between the two germline ends. The CDR3 runs to 14 residues. Germline loops: CDR1 LNHDA, CDR2 SQIVND (reference sequence). CDR3 protein: CASTVSPLNTEAFF. CDR3 DNA sequence: TGTGCCAGTACGGTGTCGCCTCTAAACACTGAAGCTTTCTTT.

The chain combines TRBV10-1 with TRBJ2-2; a weak D match, TRBD1 (5 bases). Germline V gene sequence: CDR1 WNHNN, CDR2 SYGVQD (reference sequence). V lost 0 bases and J lost 5, with 13 bases in between. The CDR3 spans 16 residues. The CDR3 coding sequence is TGCGCCAGCAGTGAGTCTCAGGGTATGGGGACCGGGGAGCTGTTTTTT. It is translated as CASSESQGMGTGELFF.

This clone was observed a few times. The rearrangement uses TRBV28 and TRBJ1-5; D perhaps matches TRBD1 (6 bases). The germline V gene has CDR1 MDHEN and CDR2 SYDVKM. The CDR3 spans 13 residues. V dropped 8 bases and J dropped 6 bases, with 14 bases sitting between them. CDR3 bases: TGTGCCAGCCACCCAGGGGTCACTCAGCCCCAGCATTTT. Translation gives CASHPGVTQPQHF. The variable domain in full, completed from reference TRBV28 and TRBJ1-5, reads DVKVTQSSRYLVKRTGEKVFLECVQDMDHENMFWYRQDPGLGLRLIYFSYDVKMKEKGDIPEGYSVSREKKERFSLILESASTNQTSMYLCASHPGVTQPQHFGDGTRLSIL.

The chain combines TRBV13 with TRBJ1-1; D is undetermined. The CDR3 runs 12 residues. CDR1 is PRHDT, CDR2 FYEKMQ, per germline (reference sequence). The V and J ends lost 5 bases and 8 bases respectively, with 12 bases between them. The CDR3 is CASSDSLGEAFF. CDR3 in DNA: TGTGCCAGCAGCGACTCTTTAGGAGAAGCTTTCTTT.

The chain carries TRBV25-1 and TRBJ2-5; 9 bases match TRBD1. The J call may be wrong; the DNA end is better matched by TRBJ2-7. The CDR3 length is 15 residues. Germline CDR1 MGHDK, CDR2 SYGVNS. CDR3 bases: TGTGCCAGCAGATCCACAGGGGGCCTTTTTTACGAGCAGTACTTC. Translating gives CASRSTGGLFYEQYF.

The rearrangement joins TRBV7-9 to TRBJ2-7; TRBD2 might be the D (7 bases). V shed 4 bases and J shed 2 bases, with 18 bases lying between them. The germline gives CDR1 SEHNR, CDR2 FQNEAQ (reference sequence). This CDR3 contains 16 residues. CDR3 in amino acids: CASSSPASGGTYEQYF. CDR3 bases: TGTGCCAGCAGCTCCCCGGCTTCGGGGGGCACCTACGAGCAGTACTTC.

The V call is TRBV20-1, the J call TRBJ2-3; TRBD2 matches at 7 bases. This CDR3 is 11 amino acids long. From germline, CDR1 is DFQATT and CDR2 SNEGSKA (reference sequence). The junction had 11 bases not matched to a gene; V was cut back by 6 bases and J by 14 bases. CDR3 region: CSASGTGSRYF. Written as DNA, the CDR3 is TGCAGTGCAAGCGGGACCGGTTCCCGGTATTTT.

The genes are TRBV19 and TRBJ2-3; 9 positions agree with TRBD1. Germline assignment: CDR1 LNHDA and CDR2 SQIVND (reference sequence). The CDR3 covers 18 residues. The V segment lost 0 bases and the J segment 5 bases; nucleotides outside the gene matches: 12. CDR3 loop: CASSIDSGQGSPRDTQYF. In nucleotides, the CDR3 is TGTGCCAGTAGTATAGATTCGGGACAGGGATCGCCTAGAGATACGCAGTATTTT. The entire variable domain, with the rest obtained from reference TRBV19 and TRBJ2-3, is as follows: DGGITQSPKYLFRKEGQNVTLSCEQNLNHDAMYWYRQDPGQGLRLIYYSQIVNDFQKGDIAEGYSVSREKKESFPLTVTSAQKNPTAFYLCASSIDSGQGSPRDTQYFGPGTRLTVL.

The rearrangement joins TRBV7-9 to TRBJ2-5, with D possibly TRBD1 on 6 matching bases. This CDR3 has 15 amino acids. Germline loops: CDR1 SEHNR, CDR2 FQNEAQ (reference sequence). The V and J ends lost 5 bases and 5 bases respectively, with 18 bases between them. CDR3 nucleotide sequence: TGTGCCAGCAGCGGGCACAGGGAAGGGGAGGAGACCCAGTACTTC. This codes for CASSGHREGEETQYF.

This clone has only one observation. The rearrangement links TRBV6-1 to TRBJ2-2, with 16 bases identical to TRBD2. The trim removed 7 bases at V and 7 bases at J, leaving 3 bases unmatched. CDR1 is MNHNS, CDR2 SASEGT, per germline. The CDR3 is 15 residues long. CDR3 bases: TGTGCCAGCACGGGACTAGCGGGGGGGGGCGGGGAGCTGTTTTTT. This gives the protein CASTGLAGGGGELFF.

V and J are TRBV5-1 and TRBJ2-3; 14 nucleotides match TRBD2. The trim removed 4 bases at V and 0 bases at J, leaving 10 bases unmatched. This CDR3 comprises 19 residues. CDR1 is SGHRS, CDR2 YFSETQ, per germline. The CDR3 here is CASSTGLAGGVPSTDTQYF. The CDR3 nucleotides read TGCGCCAGCAGCACCGGACTAGCGGGGGGCGTACCTAGCACAGATACGCAGTATTTT.

This sequence joins TRBV5-6 and TRBJ2-3; 8 positions match TRBD1. The J segment lost 3 bases and the V segment lost 0 bases, leaving 6 bases of the junction unmatched. The germline V gene has CDR1 SGHDT and CDR2 YYEEEE. This CDR3 comprises 16 residues. CDR3 nucleotides: TGTGCCAGCAGCTTGGGACAGGGGATTGGAACAGATACGCAGTATTTT. Translated, it gives CASSLGQGIGTDTQYF.

Only one count was recorded for this clone. The genes are TRBV6-5 and TRBJ1-4; D perhaps matches TRBD1 (5 bases). In germline, CDR1 is MNHEY, CDR2 SVGAGI. The ends were cut back, 5 bases at V and 8 bases at J, with 18 bases in the middle. The CDR3 spans 15 residues. CDR3: CASSLHRPPLEKLFF. The CDR3 DNA follows: TGTGCCAGCAGTCTTCACAGGCCACCCCTCGAAAAACTGTTTTTT.

The CDR3 DNA sequence: TGTGCCAGCAGTTACGATGGGGCCTATGGCTACACCTTC. This translates into CASSYDGAYGYTF. The chain joins TRBV6-5 to TRBJ1-2, with D tentatively TRBD1 (5 bases). V was shortened by 2 bases and J by 4 bases, with 8 bases between the two germline ends. Germline V lookup: CDR1 MNHEY, CDR2 SVGAGI. This CDR3 spans 13 amino acids.

This sequence joins TRBV11-2 and TRBJ1-4, with D perhaps TRBD1 (6 bases). Germline loops: CDR1 SGHAT, CDR2 FQNNGV. V lost 5 bases, J lost 12 bases, and 22 bases lay in between. The CDR3 totals 15 residues. The CDR3 spells CASSLLSGTSGELFF. For the CDR3, the DNA is TGTGCCAGCAGCCTTTTATCGGGGACATCAGGAGAACTGTTTTTT.

This clone was picked up a small number of times. The chain is built from TRBV27 and TRBJ1-1; D might be TRBD1 (5 bases). The V and J ends lost 5 bases and 4 bases respectively, with 11 bases between them. Germline V gene data show CDR1 as MNHEY and CDR2 as SMNVEV (reference sequence). This CDR3 is 13 amino acids long. DNA for the CDR3: TGTGCCAGCAGTCAGGGACTTGGCACTGAAGCTTTCTTT. Translated: CASSQGLGTEAFF.

This rearrangement joins TRBV14 to TRBJ2-5; TRBD2 agrees at 13 bases. The length of the CDR3 is 17 residues. The ends lost 0 bases at V and 4 bases at J; junction bases unmatched: 5. The germline V gene encodes CDR1 SGHDN and CDR2 FVKESK. The CDR3 DNA follows: TGTGCCAGCAGCCAAGAACTAAGACTAGCGGGGGGAGAGACCCAGTACTTC. This encodes CASSQELRLAGGETQYF.

This clone was counted once. V is TRBV7-3 and J is TRBJ1-1; D not resolved. The V gene's germline CDR1 is SGHTA and CDR2 FQGTGA. V shed 6 bases and J shed 8 bases, with 10 bases lying between them. The CDR3 runs to 11 residues. The CDR3 loop reads CASSLGGEAFF. In nucleotides, the CDR3 is TGTGCCAGCAGTCTCGGCGGGGAAGCTTTCTTT.

The chain couples TRBV14 to TRBJ2-1, with 8 bases matching TRBD2. The V segment lost 4 bases and the J segment 4 bases; nucleotides outside the gene matches: 6. CDR1 and CDR2 (germline): SGHDN, FVKESK. This CDR3 spans 15 amino acids. For the CDR3, the DNA is TGTGCCAGCAGCCGATCGTCTAGCGGGTACAATGAGCAGTTCTTC. Translated: CASSRSSSGYNEQFF.

J is TRBJ1-6 and V is TRBV19; 11 nucleotides agree with TRBD1. Germline V lookup: CDR1 LNHDA, CDR2 SQIVND (reference sequence). This CDR3 spans 18 amino acids. V was clipped by 2 bases and J by 7 bases; unmatched bases: 10. This chain's CDR3 is CASSILSGDRGWNSPLHF. CDR3 bases: TGTGCCAGTAGTATACTCAGTGGGGACAGGGGGTGGAATTCACCCCTCCACTTT. Variable domain in full (rest from reference TRBV19 and TRBJ1-6): DGGITQSPKYLFRKEGQNVTLSCEQNLNHDAMYWYRQDPGQGLRLIYYSQIVNDFQKGDIAEGYSVSREKKESFPLTVTSAQKNPTAFYLCASSILSGDRGWNSPLHFGNGTRLTVT.

V usage is TRBV5-1 and J usage is TRBJ2-1; 12 bases are a match to TRBD2. V was clipped by 3 bases and J by 4 bases; unmatched bases: 5. CDR1 and CDR2 (germline): SGHRS, YFSETQ. This CDR3 has 16 residues. CDR3 region: CASSSSGGGDYNEQFF. CDR3 sequence (DNA): TGCGCCAGCAGCTCTAGCGGGGGGGGAGATTACAATGAGCAGTTCTTC.

J is TRBJ1-1 and V is TRBV7-9; D unclear. The CDR3 sequence is 9 residues long. The germline V gene encodes CDR1 SEHNR and CDR2 FQNEAQ (reference sequence). The germline V and J ends were trimmed by 8 bases and 6 bases, with 4 bases remaining between them. This CDR3 is CASSAEAFF. The CDR3 DNA reads as TGTGCCAGCTCTGCTGAAGCTTTCTTT.